A single sample is the source of the 13 T cell receptor beta chains below, sequenced in a study of T cell responses to AZD1222 COVID-19 vaccine. Generated by immunoSEQ multiplex PCR, the TCRdb table keeps only in-frame clones and is missing some. Of about 72,000 clones listed, roughly 84% were seen once; the top ten hold around 24%. The sample in question was peripheral blood, obtained on day 0 of AZD1222 vaccination. These TCRs come from an adult in good health.

This chain joins TRBV5-4 and TRBJ1-2; TRBD1 matches at 9 bases. V dropped 0 bases and J dropped 6; count of bases not matched to a gene: 6. The CDR3 sequence is 15 residues long. The V gene's germline CDR1 is SGHNT and CDR2 YYREEE (reference sequence). CDR3 coding DNA: TGTGCCAGCAGCTTGGTGGCGGACAGGGGAAATGGCTACACCTTC. This codes for CASSLVADRGNGYTF.

This chain joins TRBV9 and TRBJ1-2; perhaps TRBD1 as D (5 bases). V lost 3 bases to trimming and J lost 6 bases, with 18 bases between them. The CDR3 consists of 15 residues. From germline, CDR1 is SGDLS and CDR2 YYNGEE. CDR3 protein: CASSAHPAGSDGYTF. The CDR3 bases are TGTGCCAGCAGCGCGCACCCGGCAGGGTCGGATGGCTACACCTTC.

This chain joins TRBV28 and TRBJ2-5; D ambiguous. The CDR3 has 14 residues. Germline CDR1 and CDR2: MDHEN and SYDVKM. Between the trimmed V and J ends, which lost 3 bases and 0 bases, there was a span of 8 bases. This chain's CDR3 is CASSFGGDQETQYF. As DNA, the CDR3 is TGTGCCAGCAGTTTCGGCGGTGACCAAGAGACCCAGTACTTC.

This clone showed up just a few times. This rearrangement joins TRBV19 to TRBJ1-5; 11 nucleotides line up with TRBD1. Per germline, CDR1 LNHDA and CDR2 SQIVND (reference sequence). This CDR3 comprises 16 residues. The ends lost 5 bases at V and 6 bases at J; junction bases unmatched: 9. This chain's CDR3 is CASSPPDRGLTQPQHF. The CDR3, as DNA: TGTGCCAGTAGTCCCCCGGACAGGGGGCTCACTCAGCCCCAGCATTTT.

The chain combines TRBV20-1 with TRBJ1-1; D not certain. Germline CDR1 reads DFQATT; CDR2 reads SNEGSKA (reference sequence). CDR3 length: 12 amino acids. Deletions cut 3 bases from V and 1 base from J, with 6 bases between. CDR3 DNA: TGCAGTGCTAGTTATGAGAACACTGAAGCTTTCTTT. Translated: CSASYENTEAFF.

The chain is built from TRBV7-9 and TRBJ1-1, with no clear D. Trimming pared 3 bases from V and 11 bases from J, leaving 10 bases between. CDR3 length: 11 residues. Germline CDR1 and CDR2: SEHNR and FQNEAQ (reference sequence). The CDR3 DNA follows: TGTGCCAGCAGCTTCATCGATGTGGCTTTCTTT. It translates to CASSFIDVAFF.

The chain carries TRBV7-2 and TRBJ1-5; no reliable D call. The CDR3 contains 15 residues. CDR1 is SGHTA and CDR2 is FQGNSA in the germline V gene. V was cut by 5 bases and J by 7 bases, with 18 bases left in between. CDR3 sequence: CASSPSTSTAQPQHF. DNA for the CDR3: TGTGCCAGCAGCCCTTCGACATCCACAGCGCAGCCCCAGCATTTT.

J is TRBJ2-1 and V is TRBV5-1, with D maybe TRBD1 (5 bases). This CDR3 has 17 residues. In germline, CDR1 is SGHRS, CDR2 YFSETQ. V was shortened by 0 bases and J by 0 bases, with 13 bases between the two germline ends. The CDR3 loop reads CASSLALGENSYNEQFF. The CDR3 DNA is TGCGCCAGCAGCTTGGCTCTAGGGGAAAACTCCTACAATGAGCAGTTCTTC.

The sample holds a few counts of this clone. The chain carries TRBV6-1 and TRBJ1-5; no clear D. V was shortened by 2 bases and J by 9 bases, with 11 bases between the two germline ends. In germline, CDR1 is MNHNS, CDR2 SASEGT. The CDR3 has 13 residues. Here the CDR3 DNA reads TGTGCCAGCAGTGAATCCTTTAAGGCGCCCCAGCATTTT. It codes for CASSESFKAPQHF.

In this sample, this clone turned up a few times. The V gene is TRBV12-3 or TRBV12-4, the J gene TRBJ2-5; no definite D call. Trimming stripped 3 bases from V and 5 bases from J, with 4 bases between. This CDR3 comprises 11 residues. The CDR3 loop is CASSFSETQYF. CDR3 nucleotides: TGTGCCAGCAGTTTCTCGGAGACCCAGTACTTC.

This chain joins TRBV5-1 and TRBJ1-5; D is perhaps TRBD1 (5 bases). Germline lookup yields CDR1 SGHRS and CDR2 YFSETQ. The CDR3 covers 13 residues. V dropped 4 bases and J dropped 5 bases, with 10 bases sitting between them. Here the CDR3 DNA reads TGCGCCAGCAGCCCATCGACAGATCAGCCCCAGCATTTT. Translating gives CASSPSTDQPQHF.

This clone has at least ten counts. This chain connects TRBV6-1 to TRBJ2-7; TRBD1 agrees at 11 bases. V shed 3 bases and J 3 bases; nucleotides not matched to a gene: 1. The CDR3 consists of 14 residues. Germline loops: CDR1 MNHNS, CDR2 SASEGT. The CDR3 DNA reads as TGTGCCAGCAGTGAGGGGACAGGGGGCTACGAGCAGTACTTC. Protein sequence: CASSEGTGGYEQYF.

This chain links TRBV2 with TRBJ2-2; 8 nucleotides align to TRBD1. CDR3 length: 15 residues. Trimming took 7 bases from V and 2 from J; bases not matched to a gene: 6. Germline CDR1 SNHLY, CDR2 FYNNEI. The CDR3, as DNA: TGTGCCAGCAAGATGGACAGGGTTAACACCGGGGAGCTGTTTTTT. Translating gives CASKMDRVNTGELFF.